This passage covers 14 T cell receptor beta chains from one sample sequenced in a study of identical twins. TCRdb re-called the 5' RACE reads with MiXCR, one entry per CDR3 protein. The sample lists around 480,000 distinct CDR3 sequences, approximately 14% occurring once. This sample also appeared in a second study, on yellow fever vaccine responses in identical twins.

Sequenced material: CD4+ T cells sorted from blood. The receptors derive from a woman younger than 35 in good health.

The chain uses TRBV13 and TRBJ2-1; 9 bases are a match to TRBD2. Trimming removed 3 bases from V and 4 bases from J; junction bases left unmatched: 4. The germline gives CDR1 PRHDT, CDR2 FYEKMQ (reference sequence). The length of the CDR3 is 15 residues. CDR3 sequence: CASSLRLAVYNEQFF. DNA for the CDR3: TGTGCCAGCAGCTTGAGACTAGCGGTTTACAATGAGCAGTTCTTC. The entire variable domain, with the rest obtained from reference TRBV13 and TRBJ2-1, is as follows: AAGVIQSPRHLIKEKRETATLKCYPIPRHDTVYWYQQGPGQDPQFLISFYEKMQSDKGSIPDRFSAQQFSDYHSELNMSSLELGDSALYFCASSLRLAVYNEQFFGPGTRLTVL.

V gene TRBV10-3 combines with J gene TRBJ2-4; possibly TRBD1 for D (8 bases). The V gene's germline CDR1 is ENHRY and CDR2 SYGVKD. Trimming cost V 2 bases and J 7 bases, with 12 bases left between them. This CDR3 spans 14 amino acids. CDR3 nucleotide sequence: TGTGCCATCAGTGAGGACAGGGGAGGGAACATTCAGTACTTC. It is translated as CAISEDRGGNIQYF.

This clonotype came up a few times. This chain uses TRBV19 with TRBJ2-2, with D perhaps TRBD1 or TRBD2 (5 bases each). This CDR3 has 14 amino acids. V was cut by 7 bases and J by 5 bases, with 14 bases left in between. Germline CDR1 is LNHDA and CDR2 is SQIVND (reference sequence). The CDR3, as DNA: TGTGCCAGTAATAATGTGGGACGGACCGGGGAGCTGTTTTTT. Amino acid sequence: CASNNVGRTGELFF.

The rearrangement links TRBV24-1 to TRBJ2-1; either TRBD1 or TRBD2 may supply D (6 bases each). The V gene's germline CDR1 is KGHDR and CDR2 SFDVKD. The CDR3 is made up of 14 amino acids. The V end was cut by 0 bases, the J end by 9 bases, with 11 bases between. CDR3 loop: CATSDLGGGGEQFF. The CDR3 bases are TGTGCCACCAGTGATTTGGGTGGAGGGGGTGAGCAGTTCTTC.

This rearrangement joins TRBV7-6 to TRBJ2-1; D is possibly TRBD1 (5 bases). Between the trimmed V and J ends, which lost 0 bases and 4 bases, there was a span of 10 bases. The length of the CDR3 is 15 residues. CDR1 and CDR2 (germline): SGHVS, FNYEAQ. The CDR3 is CASSLALTAYNEQFF. In DNA, the CDR3 is TGTGCCAGCAGCTTAGCGTTGACAGCTTACAATGAGCAGTTCTTC.

This clonotype was seen a handful of times. The genes are TRBV7-9 and TRBJ2-3; TRBD2 matches at 7 bases. Germline CDR1 is SEHNR and CDR2 is FQNEAQ (reference sequence). The CDR3 is 13 amino acids. V was pared by 7 bases and J by 5 bases, with 6 bases of the junction left unmatched. CDR3 sequence reads: CASIGGVGDTQYF. The CDR3 DNA follows: TGTGCCAGCATTGGGGGGGTCGGAGATACGCAGTATTTT.

This clonotype was seen a handful of times. The chain employs TRBV5-1 and TRBJ2-7, with 8 positions matching TRBD1. The ends lost 0 bases at V and 5 bases at J; junction bases unmatched: 7. This CDR3 contains 15 residues. The germline gives CDR1 SGHRS, CDR2 YFSETQ. The CDR3 sequence is CASSLGSGGGHEQYF. The CDR3 DNA sequence: TGCGCCAGCAGCTTGGGGTCAGGGGGCGGCCACGAGCAGTACTTC.

This chain links TRBV27 with TRBJ2-3; 11 bases line up with TRBD2. Per the germline V gene, CDR1 is MNHEY and CDR2 is SMNVEV (reference sequence). Germline trimming cut 5 bases from V and 1 base from J; bases unmatched to any gene: 11. This CDR3 has 18 amino acids. The CDR3 loop reads CASSPFHQLAGGTDTQYF. The CDR3 DNA is TGTGCCAGCAGTCCATTCCACCAACTAGCGGGGGGCACAGATACGCAGTATTTT.

The chain links TRBV20-1 to TRBJ2-1; D remains unclear. Looked up from germline, CDR1 is DFQATT and CDR2 is SNEGSKA (reference sequence). The CDR3 extends over 14 amino acids. With 7 bases removed from V and 0 bases from J, the gap between germline ends came to 13 bases. CDR3 DNA sequence: TGCAGTGGGGCCCGGGTTACCTCCTACAATGAGCAGTTCTTC. Translating it yields CSGARVTSYNEQFF.

J is TRBJ2-1 and V is TRBV28; 12 bases are shared with TRBD2. CDR3 length: 15 residues. Germline V gene sequence: CDR1 MDHEN, CDR2 SYDVKM. The V gene end was trimmed by 6 bases and the J gene end by 4 bases; junction bases not matched to a gene: 4. For the CDR3, the DNA is TGTGCCAGCAGGTCCGGGACTAGCGGGTACAATGAGCAGTTCTTC. It is translated as CASRSGTSGYNEQFF.

This clonotype was counted only a few times. V gene TRBV12-3 or TRBV12-4 combines with J gene TRBJ1-4; D is ambiguous. Trimming removed 4 bases from V and 0 bases from J, with 9 bases in between. The CDR3 totals 15 residues. In DNA, the CDR3 is TGTGCCAGCAGTTCACCGAGAGCAACTAATGAAAAACTGTTTTTT. Translating gives CASSSPRATNEKLFF.

This clonotype was recorded a few times. The gene calls are TRBV14 and TRBJ2-7; D is perhaps TRBD2 (6 bases). Trimming removed 2 bases from V and 3 bases from J, with 14 bases in between. Germline V CDR1 and CDR2: SGHDN, FVKESK. This CDR3 has 15 residues. The CDR3 sequence: CASSQRTGAYYEQYF. In DNA, the CDR3 is TGTGCCAGCAGCCAAAGGACGGGAGCCTACTACGAGCAGTACTTC.

V is TRBV9 and J is TRBJ2-7; TRBD2 is a possible D gene (6 bases). Germline loops: CDR1 SGDLS, CDR2 YYNGEE. Trimming took 1 base from V and 0 from J, leaving 8 bases between them. The CDR3 extends over 14 amino acids. The CDR3 coding sequence is TGTGCCAGCAGCGTAATTAGCGGCTCCTACGAGCAGTACTTC. It translates to CASSVISGSYEQYF.

The gene calls are TRBV6-1 and TRBJ2-7, with D possibly being TRBD1 (5 bases). The V end was cut by 6 bases, the J end by 2 bases, with 11 bases between. Germline loops: CDR1 MNHNS, CDR2 SASEGT. The CDR3 loop spans 13 amino acids. The CDR3 DNA follows: TGTGCCAGCAGACTGACAGATACCTACGAGCAGTACTTC. Amino acid sequence: CASRLTDTYEQYF.